These T cell receptor beta chains were read from a single sample in a study of neurological immune-mediated disorders. TCRdb redid the calling of the 5' RACE reads with MiXCR, one entry per CDR3 protein. Counted here are tens of thousands of distinct CDR3 sequences, 3.5% to 5% occurring once; the ten biggest clones make up under 1.5%. The specimen sequenced was PBMCs. The receptors shown here come from a man aged 25-45 years with multiple sclerosis. CDR3s include the opening cysteine and the closing phenylalanine or tryptophan.

v_call | cdr3_aa
TRBV12-3/TRBV12-4 | CASSLDLGLEQYF
TRBV5-1 | CASSLAGTGWAETQYF
TRBV11-2 | CASSLVAGHQETQYF
TRBV10-2 | CASSDGKTIYF
TRBV7-2 | CASSLLGGEQFF
TRBV27 | CASSLSSALFYGYTF
TRBV9 | CASSEESGSGLAYEQYF
TRBV5-1 | CASSPGEAGEKLFF
TRBV10-2 | CASSASPGQEYEQYF
TRBV4-3 | CASSHQGEYSNQPQHF
TRBV5-1 | CASSFSAKNIQYF
TRBV6-6 | CASSYGLERGTDTQYF
TRBV12-3/TRBV12-4 | CASSLDANQETQYF
TRBV7-9 | CASSLGGVLGEQFF
TRBV13 | CASSLGQYNEQFF
TRBV20-1 | CSASKQRNTDTQYF
TRBV6-2/TRBV6-3 | CASSYTPRVYQPQNF
TRBV3-1 | CASSHPSGVMNEQFF
TRBV10-3 | CAISDGQGASGYTF
TRBV5-1 | CASSLDRGADTQYF
TRBV20-1 | CSAEGRTSGANVLTF
TRBV12-3/TRBV12-4 | CASCQHRDQPQHF
TRBV7-8 | CASSARTGTNYGYTF
TRBV20-1 | CSARDPTSRGETQYF
TRBV6-2/TRBV6-3 | CASRKGTIFGEQYF
TRBV12-3/TRBV12-4 | CASSVSGGDRGYEQFF
TRBV10-3 | CAISVETGGYGYTF
TRBV7-9 | CASSPPRDRVPGANVLTF
TRBV12-3/TRBV12-4 | CASNRDRGAPLHF
TRBV2 | CASNRGIDSPKKETQYF